This TCR beta chain was identified in a study of blood T cell repertoires in COVID-19. Study context: The analysed material was cDNA or gDNA that came from T cells, B-cell-depleted T cells, or PBMCs.

CDR3 size: 15 residues. Trimming pared 4 bases from V and 0 bases from J, leaving 11 bases between. Germline values: CDR1 SGHRS, CDR2 YFSETQ. Some clones are missing from TCRdb's copy, which holds only in-frame ones; the method was immunoSEQ multiplex PCR. This table holds about 210,000 clones, approximately 90% found once. Participant ages covered about 18 to 95 years across about 22 US areas. Participants' reported clinical history set cohort assignment. The sample consisted of PBMCs or T cells enriched from blood (not recorded which). The chain joins TRBV5-1 to TRBJ1-3; possibly TRBD1 for D (6 bases). This TCR was recovered from a man aged 18 to 30 with acute COVID-19. DNA of the CDR3: TGCGCCAGCAGCCCAACAGGGCGCTCTGGAAACACCATATATTTT. Translated: CASSPTGRSGNTIYF.